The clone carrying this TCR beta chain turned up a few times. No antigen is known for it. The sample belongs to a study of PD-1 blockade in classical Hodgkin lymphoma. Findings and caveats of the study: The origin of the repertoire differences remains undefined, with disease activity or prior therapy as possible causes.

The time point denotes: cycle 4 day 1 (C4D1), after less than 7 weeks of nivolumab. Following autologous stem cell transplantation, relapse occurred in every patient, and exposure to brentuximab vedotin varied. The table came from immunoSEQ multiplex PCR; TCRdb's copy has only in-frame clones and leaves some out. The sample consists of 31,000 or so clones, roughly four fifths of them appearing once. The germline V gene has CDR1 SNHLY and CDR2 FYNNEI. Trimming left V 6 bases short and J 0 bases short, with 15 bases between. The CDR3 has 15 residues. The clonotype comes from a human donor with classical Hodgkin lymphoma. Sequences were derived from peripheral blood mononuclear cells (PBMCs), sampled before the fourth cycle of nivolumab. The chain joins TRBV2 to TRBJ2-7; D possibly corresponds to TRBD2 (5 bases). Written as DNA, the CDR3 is TGTGCCAGCAGGTATTCGGCGGGTCTCTCCTACGAGCAGTACTTC. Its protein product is CASRYSAGLSYEQYF.